The 25 T cell receptor beta chains listed next were all sequenced from one sample in a study of early T cells in non-severe SARS-CoV-2 infection. TCRdb called the 5' RACE reads again in MiXCR, with one record for every CDR3 protein. The sample comprises tens of thousands of distinct CDR3 sequences, more than 12% of which are singletons, and roughly 4.3% rests with the top ten. Here the sequenced sample was whole blood, taken at baseline. Receptor source: an adult who was a healthcare worker with PCR-confirmed SARS-CoV-2 infection or an uninfected control (not recorded which).

This sequence joins TRBV19 and TRBJ1-5; the D gene is possibly TRBD1 (5 bases). The CDR3 has 18 residues. Germline CDR1 LNHDA, CDR2 SQIVND (reference sequence). Trimming left V 4 bases short and J 2 bases short, with 21 bases between. Here the CDR3 reads CASSNPGRMNDGNQPQHF. The CDR3 DNA is TGTGCCAGTAGTAACCCGGGACGAATGAATGATGGCAATCAGCCCCAGCATTTT. The variable domain in full, completed from reference TRBV19 and TRBJ1-5, reads DGGITQSPKYLFRKEGQNVTLSCEQNLNHDAMYWYRQDPGQGLRLIYYSQIVNDFQKGDIAEGYSVSREKKESFPLTVTSAQKNPTAFYLCASSNPGRMNDGNQPQHFGDGTRLSIL.

This clonotype is categorized as medium-sized. The rearrangement joins TRBV27 to TRBJ2-5; unclear D gene. CDR1 MNHEY and CDR2 SMNVEV come from the germline V gene (reference sequence). The CDR3 runs 13 residues. Between the trimmed V and J ends, which lost 2 bases and 5 bases, there was a span of 9 bases. CDR3 amino acids: CASSLMGGETQYF. As DNA, the CDR3 is TGTGCCAGCAGTTTAATGGGCGGCGAGACCCAGTACTTC.

This sequence joins TRBV3-1 and TRBJ2-5, with 8 nucleotides matching TRBD2. The CDR3 runs 15 residues. Germline loops: CDR1 LGHDT, CDR2 YNNKEL (reference sequence). V lost 2 bases to trimming and J lost 5 bases; unmatched junction nucleotides: 7. CDR3 nucleotide sequence: TGTGCCAGCAGCCAACGGGGGGGTGCCCTTGAGACCCAGTACTTC. The encoded protein is CASSQRGGALETQYF.

This clonotype was observed a few times. The V call is TRBV7-2, the J call TRBJ2-7, with D possibly TRBD1 on 6 matching bases. This CDR3 comprises 14 residues. V gave up 3 bases and J gave up 3 bases, with 12 bases separating them. Germline CDR1 reads SGHTA; CDR2 reads FQGNSA. The CDR3 nucleotides read TGTGCCAGCAGCTTTACCGGGACAAACTACGAGCAGTACTTC. As protein: CASSFTGTNYEQYF.

This clonotype was counted only a few times. The V and J genes are TRBV27 and TRBJ2-7; possibly TRBD2 for D (5 bases). The V end was cut by 2 bases, the J end by 7 bases, with 18 bases between. The V gene's germline CDR1 is MNHEY and CDR2 SMNVEV (reference sequence). The CDR3 runs 15 residues. For the CDR3, the DNA is TGTGCCAGCAGTTTAGGGGAGCTCGCCCTCGGGGAGCAGTACTTC. This gives the protein CASSLGELALGEQYF.

This clonotype appeared many times. This chain links TRBV11-2 with TRBJ2-1, with 7 bases aligning to TRBD2. Germline V lookup: CDR1 SGHAT, CDR2 FQNNGV. Unmatched junction bases numbered 6, after V lost 5 bases and J lost 2 bases. This CDR3 spans 15 amino acids. CDR3 bases: TGTGCCAGCAGCATAGCGGGCTTGGCCTACAATGAGCAGTTCTTC. This sequence encodes CASSIAGLAYNEQFF.

In this sample, this clonotype turned up a few times. The rearrangement joins TRBV5-1 to TRBJ1-1; a weak D match, TRBD1 (5 bases). Trimming took off 0 bases at V and 3 bases at J, with 12 bases between the two ends. The CDR3 is 15 residues long. From germline, CDR1 is SGHRS and CDR2 YFSETQ. The CDR3 region has the DNA TGCGCCAGCAGCTTGGGAGGGGCCCGGGACACTGAAGCTTTCTTT. It translates to CASSLGGARDTEAFF.

This clonotype was recorded at least ten times. The chain is built from TRBV21-1 and TRBJ1-1. TRBV21-1 is assigned pseudogene status. There are 14 residues in the CDR3. CDR3 nucleotides: TGTGCCAGCAGCAAACCCAGGAGGAACACTGAAGCTTTCTTT. It yields the protein CASSKPRRNTEAFF.

This clonotype showed up just a few times. The rearrangement joins TRBV6-4 to TRBJ1-3; D ambiguous. Trimming took 9 bases from V and 6 from J, leaving 12 bases between them. CDR3 length equals 12 residues. Germline CDR1 MRHNA, CDR2 SNTAGT. For the CDR3, the DNA is TGTGCCAGAGAAAGGGATTTAAACACCATATATTTT. Amino acid sequence: CARERDLNTIYF.

The CDR3 here is CASNSGSTDTQYF. Here the CDR3 DNA reads TGCGCCAGCAATAGCGGTTCCACAGATACGCAGTATTTT. The V and J genes are TRBV5-1 and TRBJ2-3, with D possibly matching TRBD2 (6 bases). V lost 6 bases to trimming and J lost 2 bases, with 10 bases between them. Germline assignment: CDR1 SGHRS and CDR2 YFSETQ. The CDR3 spans 13 residues.

In this sample, this clonotype turned up a few times. The genes are TRBV30 and TRBJ2-6, with 9 bases lining up with TRBD1. Germline CDR1 reads GTSNPN; CDR2 reads SVGIG (reference sequence). This CDR3 region has 18 residues. The J segment lost 4 bases and the V segment lost 3 bases, leaving 13 bases of the junction unmatched. The CDR3 bases are TGTGCCTGGAGGGGCTACCGGGACAGGGTAGCCGGGGCCAACGTCCTGACTTTC. As protein: CAWRGYRDRVAGANVLTF.

This clonotype was seen more than once but under ten times. The chain employs TRBV14 and TRBJ2-5, with D possibly matching TRBD1 (6 bases). The germline V and J ends were trimmed by 4 bases and 1 base, with 10 bases remaining between them. From germline, CDR1 is SGHDN and CDR2 FVKESK. The CDR3 length is 14 residues. CDR3 sequence: CASSLLTGQETQYF. For the CDR3, the DNA is TGTGCCAGCAGCCTCCTGACAGGCCAAGAGACCCAGTACTTC. Full variable domain (missing parts from reference TRBV14 and TRBJ2-5): EAGVTQFPSHSVIEKGQTVTLRCDPISGHDNLYWYRRVMGKEIKFLLHFVKESKQDESGMPNNRFLAERTGGTYSTLKVQPAELEDSGVYFCASSLLTGQETQYFGPGTRLLVL.

The chain joins TRBV6-2 or TRBV6-3 to TRBJ1-1, with no clear D. Germline CDR1 and CDR2: MNHEY and SVGEGT. The CDR3 extends over 14 amino acids. The V gene lost 3 bases and the J gene lost 1 base, with 9 bases spanning the gap. The CDR3 DNA is TGTGCCAGCAGTTATCGGGGTTGGAACACTGAAGCTTTCTTT. Translated, it gives CASSYRGWNTEAFF.

The rearrangement uses TRBV20-1 and TRBJ1-3; 8 bases are a match to TRBD1. This CDR3 is 14 amino acids long. Germline CDR1 and CDR2: DFQATT and SNEGSKA (reference sequence). V gave up 5 bases and J gave up 1 base; unmatched junction bases: 4. CDR3 sequence: CSAYRGSSGNTIYF. DNA of the CDR3: TGCAGTGCTTACAGGGGGAGTTCTGGAAACACCATATATTTT.

This clonotype was seen more than once but under ten times. CDR3 DNA sequence: TGTGCCAGCAGCTTGGGGAGGGTCGGCGAGCAGTACTTC. Encoded protein: CASSLGRVGEQYF. The chain carries TRBV5-6 and TRBJ2-7, with D perhaps TRBD2 (6 bases). This CDR3 has 13 residues. The V end lost 0 bases, the J end lost 6 bases, and 10 bases lay between the germline ends. CDR1 and CDR2 from the germline V gene are SGHDT and YYEEEE.

This clonotype turned up a few times. The chain carries TRBV7-8 and TRBJ2-7; 8 nucleotides line up with TRBD1. Germline loops: CDR1 SGHVS, CDR2 FQNEAQ. J lost 4 bases, V lost 3 bases, and 2 bases had no gene match. The CDR3 has 13 residues. In nucleotides, the CDR3 is TGTGCCAGCAGCTTCCAGGGGGCGTACGAGCAGTACTTC. It is translated as CASSFQGAYEQYF.

V usage is TRBV6-5 and J usage is TRBJ1-1; a weak D match, TRBD1 (5 bases). Trimming took off 8 bases at V and 2 bases at J, with 18 bases between the two ends. CDR1 and CDR2 (germline): MNHEY, SVGAGI. The CDR3 has 15 amino acids. The CDR3 sequence is CASHSLGAGNTEAFF. CDR3 DNA sequence: TGTGCCAGCCATAGCCTCGGGGCCGGAAACACTGAAGCTTTCTTT.

This clonotype was observed a handful of times. In DNA form, the CDR3 reads TGTGCCAGCAGCCAAGTTGCGGGGGGGTCCACAGATACGCAGTATTTT. It yields the protein CASSQVAGGSTDTQYF. The chain combines TRBV3-1 with TRBJ2-3, with 9 positions matching TRBD2. The CDR3 length is 16 residues. Germline assignment: CDR1 LGHDT and CDR2 YNNKEL (reference sequence). The junction had 4 bases not matched to a gene; V was cut back by 1 base and J by 2 bases.

This clonotype was seen more than once but under ten times. The V call is TRBV11-2, the J call TRBJ2-2, with D unclear. Looked up from germline, CDR1 is SGHAT and CDR2 is FQNNGV. Trimming stripped 3 bases from V and 0 bases from J, with 8 bases between. The CDR3 contains 15 residues. CDR3 region: CASSLRSPNTGELFF. CDR3 sequence (DNA): TGTGCCAGCAGCTTGCGCAGCCCGAACACCGGGGAGCTGTTTTTT.

This chain connects TRBV7-3 to TRBJ2-1; the D gene could be TRBD1 or TRBD2 (5 bases each). The CDR3 contains 13 residues. Per the germline V gene, CDR1 is SGHTA and CDR2 is FQGTGA. Trimming removed 1 base from V and 6 bases from J, with 7 bases in between. In DNA, the CDR3 is TGTGCCAGCAGCTTAATTGGGGGCAATGAGCAGTTCTTC. As protein: CASSLIGGNEQFF. Full variable domain (remainder filled in from reference TRBV7-3 and TRBJ2-1): GAGVSQTPSNKVTEKGKYVELRCDPISGHTALYWYRQSLGQGPEFLIYFQGTGAADDSGLPNDRFFAVRPEGSVSTLKIQRTERGDSAVYLCASSLIGGNEQFFGPGTRLTVL.

The chain couples TRBV6-6 to TRBJ2-4; 8 nucleotides align to TRBD2. The germline V gene encodes CDR1 MNHNY and CDR2 SVGAGI (reference sequence). Germline trimming cut 2 bases from V and 7 bases from J; bases unmatched to any gene: 10. The CDR3 length is 16 residues. CDR3 coding DNA: TGTGCCAGCAGTTACAGTGGGCGAGCGGGAGCCAACATTCAGTACTTC. Protein: CASSYSGRAGANIQYF.

The chain employs TRBV15 and TRBJ2-7; D is perhaps TRBD1 (6 bases). This CDR3 is built from 14 residues. V lost 3 bases, J lost 0 bases, and 9 bases lay in between. Germline CDR1 LNHNV, CDR2 YYDKDF (reference sequence). The CDR3 spells CATSSEGGSYEQYF. Here the CDR3 DNA reads TGTGCCACCAGCAGCGAAGGGGGCTCCTACGAGCAGTACTTC.

V and J are TRBV28 and TRBJ1-5; 10 nucleotides agree with TRBD1. The CDR3 has 15 residues. Germline CDR1 and CDR2: MDHEN and SYDVKM. V shed 6 bases and J 10 bases; nucleotides not matched to a gene: 12. Here the CDR3 DNA reads TGTGCCAGCAGAAGTTTGACAGGGGGCCCGCTCCCCCAGCATTTT. It yields the protein CASRSLTGGPLPQHF.

V usage is TRBV11-2 and J usage is TRBJ2-4; D call uncertain. Looked up from germline, CDR1 is SGHAT and CDR2 is FQNNGV. CDR3 size: 12 residues. Deletions cut 0 bases from V and 8 bases from J, with 5 bases between. CDR3 coding DNA: TGTGCCAGCAGCTTAGACGGGTACATTCAGTACTTC. This gives the protein CASSLDGYIQYF.

This chain joins TRBV5-6 and TRBJ1-1; D unresolved. The germline CDR1 and CDR2 sequences are SGHDT and YYEEEE. This CDR3 has 15 residues. With 4 bases removed from V and 3 bases from J, the gap between germline ends came to 16 bases. The CDR3 nucleotides read TGTGCCAGCAGCCCCACCGGTGTTAGCCACACTGAAGCTTTCTTT. It translates to CASSPTGVSHTEAFF.